The 30 T cell receptor beta chains given below trace back to one sample, sequenced in a study of cytomegalovirus exposure and HLA in healthy donors. With 60 Vbeta and 13 Jbeta primers, the PCR was carried out. Sequenced by immunoSEQ multiplex PCR; TCRdb stores in-frame clones only, minus some. Here the sample table reports 80,000 to 100,000 clones. Sequenced input: PBMCs. The receptors were sampled from a woman in her 30s in good health and CMV-seronegative.

The gene calls are TRBV28 and TRBJ2-2; possible D gene TRBD1, 5 bases. The germline V gene encodes CDR1 MDHEN and CDR2 SYDVKM. This CDR3 comprises 14 residues. V was cut by 6 bases and J by 0 bases, with 8 bases left in between. The CDR3 bases are TGTGCCAGCAGGCTGGGGCCGAACACCGGGGAGCTGTTTTTT. Translation: CASRLGPNTGELFF.

The chain is built from TRBV18 and TRBJ1-1; D may be TRBD1 (5 bases). The CDR3 consists of 16 residues. V shed 1 base and J shed 5 bases, with 17 bases lying between them. Per the germline V gene, CDR1 is KGHSH and CDR2 is LQKENI. CDR3 sequence reads: CASSPREGLGGTEAFF. The CDR3 nucleotides read TGTGCCAGCTCACCACGGGAAGGCCTGGGGGGTACTGAAGCTTTCTTT.

The chain joins TRBV7-9 to TRBJ1-2, with no clear D. With 1 base removed from V and 4 bases from J, the gap between germline ends came to 13 bases. The germline V gene encodes CDR1 SEHNR and CDR2 FQNEAQ (reference sequence). CDR3 size: 15 residues. CDR3 nucleotides: TGTGCCAGCAGCTTAGTAGCACTGTTTGGCTATGGCTACACCTTC. This sequence encodes CASSLVALFGYGYTF.

The CDR3 region has the DNA TGTGCCAGCAGACCACATGGGGAAGGGAGGCCCCAGCATTTT. Translation gives CASRPHGEGRPQHF. This chain links TRBV6-5 with TRBJ1-5; D ambiguous. The CDR3 consists of 14 residues. The V end lost 6 bases, the J end lost 9 bases, and 18 bases lay between the germline ends. CDR1 and CDR2 (germline): MNHEY, SVGAGI.

CDR3 DNA sequence: TGTGCCAGCAGTTACCTTAGCGGGAGTATGACGCAGTATTTT. Residues: CASSYLSGSMTQYF. The chain uses TRBV6-5 and TRBJ2-3; 9 bases align to TRBD2. V shed 2 bases, J shed 9 bases, and the junction held 6 bases outside the gene matches. CDR1 is MNHEY and CDR2 is SVGAGI in the germline V gene. The CDR3 spans 14 residues.

The genes are TRBV5-1 and TRBJ2-7, with 11 positions matching TRBD1. The CDR3 extends over 15 amino acids. Trimming removed 4 bases from V and 2 bases from J; junction bases left unmatched: 5. CDR1 SGHRS and CDR2 YFSETQ come from the germline V gene. For the CDR3, the DNA is TGCGCCAGCAGCCCGACGGGACAGGGGGCCTACGAGCAGTACTTC. Its protein is CASSPTGQGAYEQYF.

J is TRBJ1-2 and V is TRBV11-2; a weak D match, TRBD1 (5 bases). The CDR3 runs 14 residues. CDR1 and CDR2 (germline): SGHAT, FQNNGV. The V and J ends lost 5 bases and 8 bases respectively, with 18 bases between them. The CDR3 DNA reads as TGTGCCAGCAGCCCAACTGTGGGGCGCTTGGGCTACACCTTC. Residues: CASSPTVGRLGYTF. The variable domain in full, completed from reference TRBV11-2 and TRBJ1-2, reads EAGVAQSPRYKIIEKRQSVAFWCNPISGHATLYWYQQILGQGPKLLIQFQNNGVVDDSQLPKDRFSAERLKGVDSTLKIQPAKLEDSAVYLCASSPTVGRLGYTFGSGTRLTVV.

This chain links TRBV9 with TRBJ1-3; D is uncertain. Germline V gene data show CDR1 as SGDLS and CDR2 as YYNGEE. V was pared by 5 bases and J by 0 bases, with 9 bases between. CDR3 length equals 14 residues. CDR3 residues: CASRRRDSGNTIYF. CDR3 DNA: TGTGCCAGCAGGCGACGGGACTCTGGAAACACCATATATTTT.

This clone is medium-sized (0.01 to 0.1%) by frequency. This sequence joins TRBV2 and TRBJ1-6; no reliable D call. Germline CDR1 and CDR2: SNHLY and FYNNEI. V was clipped by 3 bases and J by 10 bases, with 13 bases between them. The CDR3 spans 14 residues. CDR3 region: CASSDRTGESPLHF. CDR3 coding DNA: TGTGCCAGCAGTGATCGGACTGGGGAATCACCCCTCCACTTT.

The V and J genes are TRBV10-2 and TRBJ2-2; TRBD2 is a possible D gene (5 bases). V was cut by 7 bases and J by 7 bases, with 22 bases left in between. CDR3 length: 16 amino acids. Germline V gene sequence: CDR1 WSHSY, CDR2 SAAADI. CDR3 nucleotides: TGCGCCAGCATAGGAATACGGGATCCGGCGGTCGGGGAGCTGTTTTTT. Amino acids: CASIGIRDPAVGELFF.

The genes are TRBV16 and TRBJ2-3; the match to TRBD2 covers 9 bases. Germline V gives CDR1 KGHSY, CDR2 FQNENV. CDR3 size: 16 residues. V shed 2 bases and J 1 base; nucleotides not matched to a gene: 4. CDR3 DNA: TGTGCCAGCAGCCAACCGGAGCGGGAGGGCACAGATACGCAGTATTTT. Translating it yields CASSQPEREGTDTQYF.

The chain links TRBV6-6 to TRBJ1-1, with 8 bases identical to TRBD1. The V gene end was trimmed by 6 bases and the J gene end by 1 base; junction bases not matched to a gene: 7. Looked up from germline, CDR1 is MNHNY and CDR2 is SVGAGI (reference sequence). The CDR3 has 15 residues. The CDR3 DNA follows: TGTGCCAGCAGCTCGTGGACAGGGCGGAACACTGAAGCTTTCTTT. Translated: CASSSWTGRNTEAFF.

The chain uses TRBV6-1 and TRBJ1-3, with a tentative D call TRBD1 (5 bases). CDR3 size: 16 residues. Per germline, CDR1 MNHNS and CDR2 SASEGT. Trimming pared 2 bases from V and 0 bases from J, leaving 11 bases between. CDR3 coding DNA: TGTGCCAGCAGTGAAACAGGAACATCCTCTGGAAACACCATATATTTT. Translating it yields CASSETGTSSGNTIYF.

This chain links TRBV4-1 with TRBJ1-1, with D perhaps TRBD1 (6 bases). The CDR3 has 16 residues. Trimming shortened V by 3 bases and J by 0 bases, and 14 bases separated the two germline ends. From germline, CDR1 is MGHRA and CDR2 YSYEKL. This CDR3 reads CASSQRGWGLNTEAFF. As DNA, the CDR3 is TGCGCCAGCAGCCAGAGGGGGTGGGGGTTGAACACTGAAGCTTTCTTT.

The chain couples TRBV29-1 to TRBJ1-5, with D possibly matching TRBD1 (5 bases). The CDR3 extends over 15 amino acids. Germline values: CDR1 SQVTM, CDR2 ANQGSEA. Trimming left V 4 bases short and J 0 bases short, with 13 bases between. The CDR3 nucleotides read TGCAGCGTTGTGACAGCCGTTAATAGCAATCAGCCCCAGCATTTT. As protein: CSVVTAVNSNQPQHF.

The rearrangement uses TRBV28 and TRBJ2-3; TRBD1 matches at 10 bases. The CDR3 loop spans 14 amino acids. V was clipped by 4 bases and J by 5 bases; unmatched bases: 3. CDR1 is MDHEN and CDR2 is SYDVKM in the germline V gene. CDR3 coding DNA: TGTGCCAGCAGTTCGGGGACAGGGGTAGATACGCAGTATTTT. This sequence encodes CASSSGTGVDTQYF.

This chain links TRBV5-5 with TRBJ1-4; no firm D call. Germline V gene sequence: CDR1 SGHKS, CDR2 YYEKEE (reference sequence). The germline V and J ends were trimmed by 4 bases and 3 bases, with 13 bases remaining between them. The CDR3 extends over 15 amino acids. This chain's CDR3 is CASSLWRVANEKLFF. CDR3 nucleotide sequence: TGTGCCAGCAGCCTCTGGAGGGTAGCTAATGAAAAACTGTTTTTT.

The chain uses TRBV4-2 and TRBJ2-5; the match to TRBD2 covers 7 bases. Germline-derived CDR1 and CDR2 are LGHNA and YNFKEQ. With 0 bases clipped from V and 7 bases from J, the junction kept 8 bases outside the gene matches. The CDR3 runs 15 residues. Written as DNA, the CDR3 is TGTGCCAGCAGCCAAGATCGAGCGGGAAGGGTGACCCAGTACTTC. This translates into CASSQDRAGRVTQYF.

The chain combines TRBV7-3 with TRBJ2-3, with D possibly TRBD2 on 7 matching bases. V gave up 5 bases and J gave up 2 bases, with 11 bases separating them. Germline-derived CDR1 and CDR2 are SGHTA and FQGTGA. This CDR3 region has 14 residues. Here the CDR3 reads CASSPGGYTDTQYF. The CDR3 nucleotides are TGTGCCAGCAGCCCGGGGGGCTACACAGATACGCAGTATTTT. Together with reference TRBV7-3 and TRBJ2-3, the CDR3 gives the full variable domain: GAGVSQTPSNKVTEKGKYVELRCDPISGHTALYWYRQSLGQGPEFLIYFQGTGAADDSGLPNDRFFAVRPEGSVSTLKIQRTERGDSAVYLCASSPGGYTDTQYFGPGTRLTVL.

The chain joins TRBV28 to TRBJ1-2; TRBD1 aligns across 7 bases. V gave up 5 bases and J gave up 2 bases; unmatched junction bases: 8. Germline values: CDR1 MDHEN, CDR2 SYDVKM. The CDR3 is made up of 15 amino acids. CDR3 amino acids: CASSLPQTGNYGYTF. CDR3 sequence (DNA): TGTGCCAGCAGTCTCCCACAGACAGGGAACTATGGCTACACCTTC.

The chain joins TRBV2 to TRBJ2-5; unclear D gene. Germline V gives CDR1 SNHLY, CDR2 FYNNEI. V was pared by 4 bases and J by 5 bases, with 11 bases between. The CDR3 has 13 amino acids. Here the CDR3 reads CASSVLDGETQYF. The CDR3 DNA reads TGTGCCAGCAGTGTTTTAGACGGGGAGACCCAGTACTTC.

The chain recombines TRBV4-1 with TRBJ2-7, with D perhaps TRBD1 (6 bases). Trimming took off 4 bases at V and 0 bases at J, with 10 bases between the two ends. This CDR3 comprises 14 residues. Germline V lookup: CDR1 MGHRA, CDR2 YSYEKL. DNA of the CDR3: TGCGCCAGCAGCCTGGGACATCCCTCCTACGAGCAGTACTTC. Amino acid sequence: CASSLGHPSYEQYF.

J is TRBJ1-1 and V is TRBV19; tentative D call: TRBD1 (5 bases). The CDR3 has 14 amino acids. The germline V gene encodes CDR1 LNHDA and CDR2 SQIVND (reference sequence). The V gene lost 2 bases and the J gene lost 5 bases, with 12 bases spanning the gap. As DNA, the CDR3 is TGTGCCAGTAGTATAAGCAGGGCCCTAACTGAAGCTTTCTTT. Translation: CASSISRALTEAFF.

The rearrangement uses TRBV7-2 and TRBJ1-2; D gene uncertain. CDR3 size: 13 residues. Germline loops: CDR1 SGHTA, CDR2 FQGNSA. V shed 1 base and J shed 4 bases, with 7 bases lying between them. The CDR3 bases are TGTGCCAGCAGCTTAGACGGGGTCTATGGCTACACCTTC. This translates into CASSLDGVYGYTF.

The chain employs TRBV19 and TRBJ2-3; TRBD2 agrees at 14 bases. V was pared by 3 bases and J by 1 base, with 3 bases of the junction left unmatched. The germline CDR1 and CDR2 sequences are LNHDA and SQIVND (reference sequence). The CDR3 has 17 residues. DNA of the CDR3: TGTGCCAGTAGTATTGGACTAGCGGGGGGTCGCACAGATACGCAGTATTTT. Residues: CASSIGLAGGRTDTQYF.

The V and J genes are TRBV2 and TRBJ1-3, with D possibly TRBD1 on 6 matching bases. The CDR3 has 13 residues. Germline loops: CDR1 SNHLY, CDR2 FYNNEI. Trimming took off 6 bases at V and 5 bases at J, with 11 bases between the two ends. The CDR3 here is CASREDSRNTIYF. The CDR3, as DNA: TGTGCCAGCAGGGAGGACAGTCGAAACACCATATATTTT.

As to this clone: A read error may produce the germline difference seen at one junction end. The rearrangement uses TRBV7-9 and TRBJ1-5; 8 nucleotides line up with TRBD1. Germline V gene sequence: CDR1 SEHNR, CDR2 FQNEAQ (reference sequence). This CDR3 contains 17 residues. The CDR3 protein is CAGSLGQDGYSNQPQHF. The CDR3 region has the DNA TGTGCCGGCAGCCTGGGACAGGACGGATATAGCAATCAGCCCCAGCATTTT.

The chain carries TRBV28 and TRBJ1-6, with D possibly TRBD1 on 5 matching bases. CDR1 is MDHEN, CDR2 SYDVKM, per germline. Trimming removed 2 bases at V and 6 bases at J, with 8 bases between. The CDR3 sequence is 14 residues long. CDR3 nucleotide sequence: TGTGCCAGCAGTTTAGTGCAGGGTAATTCACCCCTCCACTTT. As protein: CASSLVQGNSPLHF.

The chain links TRBV9 to TRBJ1-2; TRBD1 matches at 9 bases. The trim removed 3 bases at V and 2 bases at J, leaving 2 bases unmatched. Germline-derived CDR1 and CDR2 are SGDLS and YYNGEE. CDR3 length: 14 residues. CDR3 in DNA: TGTGCCAGCAGCGGGGGACAGGGAAACTATGGCTACACCTTC. Its translation is CASSGGQGNYGYTF.

Remarks on this clone: The germline gene is not matched at one end of the junction; a read error may be the cause. Within the sample, other DNA sequences also encode this same CDR3. The DNA of the CDR3 is TGTGCCAGCAGCCCGGACAGAAACTATGGCTACACTTTC. It encodes CASSPDRNYGYTF. This chain uses TRBV7-2 with TRBJ1-2; a possible D gene is TRBD1 (6 bases). CDR1 and CDR2 (germline): SGHTA, FQGNSA. This CDR3 has 13 residues.